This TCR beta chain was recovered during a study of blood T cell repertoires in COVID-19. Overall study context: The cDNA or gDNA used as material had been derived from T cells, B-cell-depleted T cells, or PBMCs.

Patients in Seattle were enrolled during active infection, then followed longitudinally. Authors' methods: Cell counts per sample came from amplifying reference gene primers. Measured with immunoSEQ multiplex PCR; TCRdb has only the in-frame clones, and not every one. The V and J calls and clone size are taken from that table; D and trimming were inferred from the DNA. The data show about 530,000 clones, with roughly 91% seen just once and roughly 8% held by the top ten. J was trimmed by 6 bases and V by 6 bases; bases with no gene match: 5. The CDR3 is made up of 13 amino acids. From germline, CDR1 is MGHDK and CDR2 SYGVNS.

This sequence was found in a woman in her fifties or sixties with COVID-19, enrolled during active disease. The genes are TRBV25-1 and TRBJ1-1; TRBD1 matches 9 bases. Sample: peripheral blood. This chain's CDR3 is CASSLRQGAEAFF. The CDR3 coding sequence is TGTGCCAGCAGCCTGAGACAGGGGGCTGAAGCTTTCTTT. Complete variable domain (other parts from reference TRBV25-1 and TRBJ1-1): EADIYQTPRYLVIGTGKKITLECSQTMGHDKMYWYQQDPGMELHLIHYSYGVNSTEKGDLSSESTVSRIRTEHFPLTLESARPSHTSQYLCASSLRQGAEAFFGQGTRLTVV.